This T cell receptor (beta chain) appears in the sequencing data of a study of shared clonotypes between healthy human individuals. Profiling relied on immunoSEQ multiplex PCR, and the TCRdb table lists in-frame clones only, not all of them. The table includes around 1.9 million clones, roughly 93% detected once. CDR1 and CDR2 from the germline V gene are WNHNN and SYGVQD (reference sequence). The CDR3 totals 11 residues. Trimming cost V 4 bases and J 4 bases, with 3 bases left between them. CD45RO-negative cells were positively selected for CCR7, leaving out terminally differentiated effector memory CD45RA+ cells.

This clonotype originated in a man younger than 30 in good health. Some clones in this sample may be carry-over from other donors' samples. This chain links TRBV10-1 with TRBJ2-3; D gene unclear. Material for sequencing was naive CD8+ T cells from PBMCs. The CDR3 nucleotides read TGCGCCAGCAGTGCGGCAGATACGCAGTATTTT. Protein sequence: CASSAADTQYF.